This T cell receptor (beta chain) was sequenced in a study of blood T cell repertoires in COVID-19. Study summary: In each case, the material was cDNA or gDNA derived from T cells, B-cell-depleted T cells, or PBMCs.

Per the germline V gene, CDR1 is MRHNA and CDR2 is SNTAGT. V shed 7 bases and J 4 bases; nucleotides not matched to a gene: 7. The CDR3 covers 15 residues. Methods used by the authors: Estimation of nucleated cell counts was performed using reference gene primer amplification. The assay was immunoSEQ multiplex PCR, and TCRdb's table has in-frame clones only and misses some. V and J calls and clone size are given by that table; D and trimming were obtained from the DNA. The data hold 20,000 to 25,000 clones, with approximately 79% observed a single time. The gene calls are TRBV6-4 and TRBJ2-2, with 9 bases aligning to TRBD2. The sample comprised peripheral blood. The clonotype comes from a woman older than 75 with acute or convalescent COVID-19. The CDR3 nucleotides are TGTGCCAGCAAGACTAGCGGAACCTCCACCGGGGAGCTGTTTTTT. Amino acids: CASKTSGTSTGELFF.